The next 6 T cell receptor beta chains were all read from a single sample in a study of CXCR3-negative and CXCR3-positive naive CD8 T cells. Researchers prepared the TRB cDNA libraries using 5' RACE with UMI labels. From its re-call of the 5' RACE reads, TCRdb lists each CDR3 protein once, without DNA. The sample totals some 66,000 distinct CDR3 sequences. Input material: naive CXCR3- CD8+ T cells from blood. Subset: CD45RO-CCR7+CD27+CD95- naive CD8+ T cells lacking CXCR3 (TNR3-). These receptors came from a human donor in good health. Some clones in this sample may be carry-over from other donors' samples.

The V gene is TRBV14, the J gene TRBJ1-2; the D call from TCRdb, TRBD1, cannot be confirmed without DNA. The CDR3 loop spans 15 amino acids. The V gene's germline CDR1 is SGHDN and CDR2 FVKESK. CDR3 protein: CASSPGTGGLYGYTF.

The CDR3 spells CSASGTANSPLHF. The chain combines TRBV20-1 with TRBJ1-6; TCRdb's D gene call, TRBD1, goes unchecked for lack of DNA. This CDR3 has 13 residues. Germline CDR1 DFQATT, CDR2 SNEGSKA (reference sequence).

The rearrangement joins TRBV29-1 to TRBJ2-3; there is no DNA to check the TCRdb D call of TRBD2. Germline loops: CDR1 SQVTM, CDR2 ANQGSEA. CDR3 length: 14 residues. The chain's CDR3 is CSAQDYLGADTQYF.

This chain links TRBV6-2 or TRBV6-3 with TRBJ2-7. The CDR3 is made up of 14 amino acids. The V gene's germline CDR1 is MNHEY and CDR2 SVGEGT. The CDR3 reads CASSYKGDRNEQYF.

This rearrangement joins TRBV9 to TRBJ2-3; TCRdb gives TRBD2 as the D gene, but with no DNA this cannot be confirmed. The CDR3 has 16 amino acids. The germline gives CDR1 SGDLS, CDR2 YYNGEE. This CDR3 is CASSVGGGGPADTQYF.

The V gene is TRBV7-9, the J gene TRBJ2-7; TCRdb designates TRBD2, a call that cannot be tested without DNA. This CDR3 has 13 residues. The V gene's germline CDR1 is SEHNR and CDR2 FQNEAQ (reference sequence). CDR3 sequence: CASSPPWDYEQYF.